Listed below are T cell receptor beta chains from one sample, sequenced in a study of T cell responses to AZD1222 COVID-19 vaccine. Produced via immunoSEQ multiplex PCR; TCRdb's table is partial and in-frame only. The table shows 90,000 to 140,000 clones, with roughly 91% occurring only once. Sequenced material: peripheral blood, taken on day 0 of AZD1222 vaccination. The source of these receptors is an adult in good health. Both conserved end residues are part of each CDR3. The order of the fields is D gene, J gene, V gene, CDR3 DNA, CDR3 protein. A D gene is named only where the DNA matches it firmly.

D gene: -; J gene: TRBJ2-1; V gene: TRBV5-4; CDR3 DNA: TGTGCCAGCAACACCTTAGGACAGTTAGGCAATGAGCAGTTCTTC; CDR3 protein: CASNTLGQLGNEQFF
D gene: -; J gene: TRBJ1-1; V gene: TRBV28; CDR3 DNA: TGTGCCAGCACAGGTGTGACTGAAGCTTTCTTT; CDR3 protein: CASTGVTEAFF
D gene: -; J gene: TRBJ1-6; V gene: TRBV12-3/TRBV12-4; CDR3 DNA: TGTGCCAGCAGTTTCGGGGACTCACCCCTCCACTTT; CDR3 protein: CASSFGDSPLHF
D gene: -; J gene: TRBJ1-2; V gene: TRBV20-1; CDR3 DNA: TGCAGTGCTAGTCTGAGCTCCGGATATTATTATGGCTACACCTTC; CDR3 protein: CSASLSSGYYYGYTF
D gene: -; J gene: TRBJ2-1; V gene: TRBV11-1; CDR3 DNA: TGTGCCAGCAGCTTTCAGCCGGACGGCTACAATGAGCAGTTCTTC; CDR3 protein: CASSFQPDGYNEQFF
D gene: -; J gene: TRBJ1-2; V gene: TRBV28; CDR3 DNA: TGTGCCAGCAGTTTTGGGGACTCCGGGCGCTATGGCTACACCTTC; CDR3 protein: CASSFGDSGRYGYTF
D gene: -; J gene: TRBJ1-1; V gene: TRBV6-5; CDR3 DNA: TGTGCCAGCACCCCGGTCGGGGGGATGAACACTGAAGCTTTCTTT; CDR3 protein: CASTPVGGMNTEAFF
D gene: -; J gene: TRBJ2-1; V gene: TRBV3-1/TRBV3-2; CDR3 DNA: TGTGCCAGCAGCCATAGCAACTACAATGAGCAGTTCTTC; CDR3 protein: CASSHSNYNEQFF
D gene: -; J gene: TRBJ2-1; V gene: TRBV27; CDR3 DNA: TGTGCCAGCAGTTTTGGGCAATCCCTCAGCAATGAGCAGTTCTTC; CDR3 protein: CASSFGQSLSNEQFF
D gene: -; J gene: TRBJ2-7; V gene: TRBV27; CDR3 DNA: TGTGCCAGCAGTTTATCGAATAGCGGCGAACACGAGCAGTACTTC; CDR3 protein: CASSLSNSGEHEQYF
D gene: -; J gene: TRBJ1-4; V gene: TRBV7-9; CDR3 DNA: TGTGCCAGCAGCTTAGCGATGGGGGATGAAAAACTGTTTTTT; CDR3 protein: CASSLAMGDEKLFF
D gene: -; J gene: TRBJ1-3; V gene: TRBV5-4; CDR3 DNA: TGTGCCAGCAGCACCTTACAGGGAGGAGTTGGAAACACCATATATTTT; CDR3 protein: CASSTLQGGVGNTIYF
D gene: -; J gene: TRBJ2-6; V gene: TRBV2; CDR3 DNA: TGTGCCAGCAGTGAGACAGGCACCTCTGGGGCCAACGTCCTGACTTTC; CDR3 protein: CASSETGTSGANVLTF
D gene: -; J gene: TRBJ2-1; V gene: TRBV30; CDR3 DNA: TGTGCCTGGAAACGGGAGTCGGGTTTTTACAATGAGCAGTTCTTC; CDR3 protein: CAWKRESGFYNEQFF
D gene: TRBD1; J gene: TRBJ1-1; V gene: TRBV18; CDR3 DNA: TGTGCCAGCTCACTCGGGACAGGCACGGACACTGAAGCTTTCTTT; CDR3 protein: CASSLGTGTDTEAFF
D gene: -; J gene: TRBJ1-4; V gene: TRBV5-4; CDR3 DNA: TGTGCCAGCAGCCGAGCCGTTAGCAATCAAGAAAAACTGTTTTTT; CDR3 protein: CASSRAVSNQEKLFF
D gene: -; J gene: TRBJ2-3; V gene: TRBV28; CDR3 DNA: TGTGCCAGCTTAGGTAGGGAGTGGGACGGAGATACGCAGTATTTT; CDR3 protein: CASLGREWDGDTQYF
D gene: -; J gene: TRBJ1-2; V gene: TRBV18; CDR3 DNA: TGTGCCAGCTCACCTGACTCACTTAACTATGGCTACACCTTC; CDR3 protein: CASSPDSLNYGYTF